This TCR beta chain is drawn from a study of T-cell reconstitution after alpha-beta-depleted transplantation in children. Study-level points and caveats: Recipient T cells and thymic progenitors that survived gave rise to the high TCRbeta diversity observed at day 60 in some patients. The study reportedly traced alpha-beta T cells about two months after transplant to several hundred expanded graft clones. From newly produced T cells came most of the T-cell counts and diversity one year after transplant.

With regard to this clonotype: Antigen unknown.

A TCRbeta library incorporating unique molecular identifiers was prepared. TCRdb recomputed calls from the PCR reads with MiXCR, one row per CDR3 protein. The sample includes 780,000 or so distinct CDR3 sequences, approximately 15% seen only once; the top ten take around 5%. Trimming removed 3 bases from V and 3 bases from J, with 13 bases in between. This CDR3 spans 15 amino acids. Per the germline V gene, CDR1 is SGHTA and CDR2 is FQGTGA. The V call is TRBV7-3, the J call TRBJ2-3; D not certain. This TCR derives from a male patient younger than 18 who had a stem cell transplant for acute lymphoblastic leukemia, so the T cells may come from the graft donor. This sample comprised PBMCs, mostly from graft donor cells, obtained 360 days after TCRalphabeta/CD19-depleted stem cell transplant. The CDR3 DNA reads as TGTGCCAGCAGCTTGGACGGATTAGTTACAGATACGCAGTATTTT. It codes for CASSLDGLVTDTQYF. Complete variable domain (other parts from reference TRBV7-3 and TRBJ2-3): GAGVSQTPSNKVTEKGKYVELRCDPISGHTALYWYRQSLGQGPEFLIYFQGTGAADDSGLPNDRFFAVRPEGSVSTLKIQRTERGDSAVYLCASSLDGLVTDTQYFGPGTRLTVL.